Below, 16 T cell receptor beta chains from the same sample are listed, as sequenced in a study of T-cell memory formation after mild COVID-19. Using its own MiXCR run on the 5' RACE reads, TCRdb lists one record per CDR3 protein. The sample includes about 470,000 distinct CDR3 sequences, roughly 23% of them seen just once. The source material was PBMCs or a T cell subset sorted from them (not recorded which). These receptors all stem from an adult woman who had mild COVID-19 (a few samples of this study predate the infection). Cell type and time point are not known.

This clonotype was picked up a small number of times. This sequence joins TRBV12-3 or TRBV12-4 and TRBJ2-3, with D perhaps matching TRBD2 (5 bases). Trimming took 3 bases from V and 2 from J, leaving 9 bases between them. There are 14 residues in the CDR3. This CDR3 is CASSLSGLTDTQYF. As DNA, the CDR3 is TGTGCCAGCAGTTTGTCAGGACTCACAGATACGCAGTATTTT.

This chain links TRBV4-1 with TRBJ2-3; D might be TRBD2 (7 bases). CDR1 and CDR2 (germline): MGHRA, YSYEKL. This CDR3 has 15 residues. V dropped 3 bases and J dropped 4 bases, with 14 bases sitting between them. This CDR3 is CASSQDGGRADTQYF. The CDR3 region has the DNA TGCGCCAGCAGCCAGGACGGGGGGCGGGCAGATACGCAGTATTTT.

In this sample, this clonotype turned up a few times. The genes are TRBV5-6 and TRBJ2-4, with 12 bases that match TRBD2. Germline values: CDR1 SGHDT, CDR2 YYEEEE. The CDR3 has 16 residues. Trimming removed 4 bases from V and 2 bases from J; junction bases left unmatched: 4. The CDR3, as DNA: TGTGCCAGCAGCCCCGGACTAGCGGGGACCAAAAACATTCAGTACTTC. Its translation: CASSPGLAGTKNIQYF.

V and J are TRBV6-5 and TRBJ2-4; a weak D match, TRBD2 (5 bases). The germline V gene has CDR1 MNHEY and CDR2 SVGAGI. The CDR3 covers 13 residues. V lost 5 bases, J lost 7 bases, and 12 bases lay in between. CDR3 in amino acids: CASSPTTGNIQYF. CDR3 coding DNA: TGTGCCAGCAGTCCCACCACGGGGAACATTCAGTACTTC.

About this clonotype itself: Given a much more abundant clone one base away, this may be a read error. V is TRBV7-9 and J is TRBJ2-3; 8 nucleotides line up with TRBD1. The trim removed 1 base at V and 4 bases at J, leaving 1 base unmatched. Germline CDR1 and CDR2: SEHNR and FQNEAQ (reference sequence). The CDR3 has 14 amino acids. CDR3 region: CASSLETGADTQYF. CDR3 sequence (DNA): TGTGCCAGCAGCTTAGAGACAGGGGCAGATACGCAGTATTTT.

Only a few counts were recorded for this clonotype. This chain joins TRBV20-1 and TRBJ2-3; 9 positions match TRBD2. Trimming at V came to 7 bases and at J to 4 bases, leaving 9 bases not matched to a gene. CDR1 DFQATT and CDR2 SNEGSKA come from the germline V gene (reference sequence). CDR3 length: 14 amino acids. The CDR3 nucleotides read TGCAGTGTCCCCCCCGCGGGAGGGGCAGATACGCAGTATTTT. This gives the protein CSVPPAGGADTQYF.

This chain uses TRBV6-6 with TRBJ2-7; 8 bases map to TRBD1. With V trimmed by 6 bases and J by 3 bases, 4 bases remained unmatched. Germline-derived CDR1 and CDR2 are MNHNY and SVGAGI (reference sequence). The length of the CDR3 is 13 residues. The CDR3 DNA is TGTGCCAGCAGGTCAGGGGGCCTCTACGAGCAGTACTTC. Its protein is CASRSGGLYEQYF.

This clonotype has more than one count but fewer than ten. The chain carries TRBV5-1 and TRBJ1-2; 8 positions agree with TRBD1. Germline V gene lookup returns CDR1 SGHRS and CDR2 YFSETQ. CDR3 length: 13 residues. Trimming cost V 3 bases and J 7 bases; bases outside gene matches: 5. This chain's CDR3 is CASSWGTGGGYTF. For the CDR3, the DNA is TGCGCCAGCAGCTGGGGGACAGGCGGTGGCTACACCTTC.

The chain links TRBV12-3 or TRBV12-4 to TRBJ1-2; tentative D call: TRBD1 (6 bases). Trimming cost V 7 bases and J 1 base, with 13 bases left between them. The CDR3 is 14 residues long. CDR3 bases: TGTGCCAGCACTCACGGGGGGCATAACTATGGCTACACCTTC. Protein product: CASTHGGHNYGYTF.

The chain employs TRBV2 and TRBJ2-7; 10 bases are a match to TRBD1. The CDR3 has 15 residues. With V trimmed by 6 bases and J by 3 bases, 8 bases remained unmatched. Germline V gives CDR1 SNHLY, CDR2 FYNNEI. The CDR3 sequence is CASRGDRGRYYEQYF. Written as DNA, the CDR3 is TGTGCCAGCAGGGGGGACAGGGGACGTTACTACGAGCAGTACTTC.

DNA of the CDR3: TGTGCCAGCAGTTACTCCCCAGGGGGGAGTGAAAAACTGTTTTTT. Translation gives CASSYSPGGSEKLFF. The chain employs TRBV6-5 and TRBJ1-4; 7 nucleotides agree with TRBD1. The CDR3 length is 15 residues. J gave up 7 bases and V 0 bases, and 5 bases lay outside the gene matches. The germline gives CDR1 MNHEY, CDR2 SVGAGI.

The chain links TRBV20-1 to TRBJ2-7, with D hard to call. Trimming stripped 0 bases from V and 2 bases from J, with 11 bases between. Germline CDR1 and CDR2: DFQATT and SNEGSKA (reference sequence). The CDR3 contains 14 residues. The chain's CDR3 is CSARDHQATYEQYF. The CDR3 coding sequence is TGCAGTGCTAGAGATCATCAGGCCACCTACGAGCAGTACTTC.

This clonotype was observed a few times. V usage is TRBV7-3 and J usage is TRBJ2-5; 7 nucleotides match TRBD2. There are 16 residues in the CDR3. Germline CDR1 reads SGHTA; CDR2 reads FQGTGA. J gave up 5 bases and V 0 bases, and 9 bases lay outside the gene matches. CDR3 DNA: TGTGCCAGCAGCTTAACCGGGACTACCGGAGGGGAGACCCAGTACTTC. Its translation is CASSLTGTTGGETQYF.

The chain links TRBV21-1 to TRBJ1-5; TRBD1 was called by the table and not checked on the DNA. TRBV21-1 is a documented pseudogene. The CDR3 extends over 14 amino acids. The CDR3 DNA reads as TGTGCCAGCAGCAAAGCCTCGGGGACGGAGCCCCAGCATTTT. Encoded protein: CASSKASGTEPQHF.

A few counts support this clonotype. The chain is built from TRBV6-5 and TRBJ1-2; 7 positions match TRBD1. This CDR3 spans 13 amino acids. The germline CDR1 and CDR2 sequences are MNHEY and SVGAGI. V was pared by 5 bases and J by 7 bases, with 7 bases of the junction left unmatched. The CDR3 sequence is CASSTRTGRGYTF. CDR3 nucleotide sequence: TGTGCCAGCAGTACCCGGACAGGTCGTGGCTACACCTTC.

In this sample, this clonotype turned up a few times. J is TRBJ1-6 and V is TRBV25-1; possibly TRBD1 for D (5 bases). V was shortened by 6 bases and J by 5 bases, with 11 bases between the two germline ends. The CDR3 loop spans 14 amino acids. CDR1 MGHDK and CDR2 SYGVNS come from the germline V gene. The CDR3 DNA is TGTGCCAGCAGAGGGGAAGTGAATAATTCACCCCTCCACTTT. Translation: CASRGEVNNSPLHF.